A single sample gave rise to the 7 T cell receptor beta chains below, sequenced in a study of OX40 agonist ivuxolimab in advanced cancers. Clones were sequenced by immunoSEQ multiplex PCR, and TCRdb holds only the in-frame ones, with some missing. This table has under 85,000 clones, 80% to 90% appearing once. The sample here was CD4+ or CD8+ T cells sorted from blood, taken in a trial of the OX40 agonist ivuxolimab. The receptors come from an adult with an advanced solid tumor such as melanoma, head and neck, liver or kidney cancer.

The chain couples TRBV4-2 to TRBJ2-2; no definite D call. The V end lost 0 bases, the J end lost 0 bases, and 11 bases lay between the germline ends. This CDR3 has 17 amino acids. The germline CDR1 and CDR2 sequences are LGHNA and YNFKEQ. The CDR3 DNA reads TGTGCCAGCAGCCAAGACCTCGAAGGCGCGAACACCGGGGAGCTGTTTTTT. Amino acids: CASSQDLEGANTGELFF.

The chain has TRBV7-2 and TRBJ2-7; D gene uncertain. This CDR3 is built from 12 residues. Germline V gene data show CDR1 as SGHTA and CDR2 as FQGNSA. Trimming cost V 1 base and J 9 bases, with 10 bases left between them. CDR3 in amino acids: CASSLDAAPQYF. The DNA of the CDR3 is TGTGCCAGCAGCTTAGATGCTGCTCCGCAGTACTTC.

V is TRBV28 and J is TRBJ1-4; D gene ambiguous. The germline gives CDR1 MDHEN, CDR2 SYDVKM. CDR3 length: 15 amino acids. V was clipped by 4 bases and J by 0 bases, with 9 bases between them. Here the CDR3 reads CASSSPDATNEKLFF. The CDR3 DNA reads TGTGCCAGCAGTTCCCCGGATGCAACTAATGAAAAACTGTTTTTT. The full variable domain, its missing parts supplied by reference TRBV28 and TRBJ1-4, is DVKVTQSSRYLVKRTGEKVFLECVQDMDHENMFWYRQDPGLGLRLIYFSYDVKMKEKGDIPEGYSVSREKKERFSLILESASTNQTSMYLCASSSPDATNEKLFFGSGTQLSVL.

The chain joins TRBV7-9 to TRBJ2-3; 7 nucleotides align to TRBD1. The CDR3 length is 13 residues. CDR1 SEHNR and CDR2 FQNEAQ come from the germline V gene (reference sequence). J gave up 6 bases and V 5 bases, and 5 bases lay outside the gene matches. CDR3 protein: CASSHTGADTQYF. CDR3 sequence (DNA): TGTGCCAGCAGCCACACAGGGGCCGATACGCAGTATTTT. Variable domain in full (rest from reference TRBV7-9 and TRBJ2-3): DTGVSQNPRHKITKRGQNVTFRCDPISEHNRLYWYRQTLGQGPEFLTYFQNEAQLEKSRLLSDRFSAERPKGSFSTLEIQRTEQGDSAMYLCASSHTGADTQYFGPGTRLTVL.

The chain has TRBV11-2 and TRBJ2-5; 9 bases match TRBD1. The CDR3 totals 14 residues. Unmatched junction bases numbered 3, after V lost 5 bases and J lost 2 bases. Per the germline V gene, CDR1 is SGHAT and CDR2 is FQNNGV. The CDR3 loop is CASSPGQGQETQYF. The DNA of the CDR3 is TGTGCCAGCAGCCCCGGACAGGGGCAAGAGACCCAGTACTTC.

The CDR3 sequence: CASSQALGTGAQETQYF. The CDR3 DNA follows: TGCGCCAGCAGCCAAGCTCTCGGGACAGGGGCCCAAGAGACCCAGTACTTC. The chain uses TRBV4-1 and TRBJ2-5, with 10 bases fitting TRBD1. Germline values: CDR1 MGHRA, CDR2 YSYEKL. V shed 1 base, J shed 1 base, and the junction held 6 bases outside the gene matches. This CDR3 contains 17 residues.

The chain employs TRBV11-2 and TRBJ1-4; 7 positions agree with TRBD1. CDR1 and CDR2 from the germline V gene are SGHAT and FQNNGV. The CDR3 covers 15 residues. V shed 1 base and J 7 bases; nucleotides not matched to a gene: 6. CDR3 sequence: CASSLGPGGSEKLFF. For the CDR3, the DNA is TGTGCCAGCAGCTTAGGGCCAGGGGGAAGTGAAAAACTGTTTTTT.